Detailed here is one TCR beta chain. The antigen is undetermined. Germline is not matched at one junction end, which may reflect a read error. It was from 2 million PBMCs stored at -80 C that the unsorted libraries were obtained. Synthesis of cDNA was carried out by template-switch 5'RACE. The reaction used 10-nucleotide random UMIs. Every sequencing run returned over 180 million TCR-beta sequences, which were derived from 15-18 subjects. Via MiXCR, TCRdb re-called the 5' RACE reads, giving one row per CDR3 protein. The sample has about 50,000 distinct CDR3 sequences; 10% are singletons. This specimen belongs to a study of neurological immune-mediated disorders. General study points: The greatest degree of TCR clonal expansion was observed in HTLV-1-associated myelopathy, with the lowest in multiple sclerosis, below that of healthy controls.

The CDR3 has 16 amino acids. CDR1 and CDR2 from the germline V gene are SGHDT and YYEEEE. This receptor was obtained from a man between 65 and 80 years old with HTLV-1-associated myelopathy (HAM/TSP). This chain joins TRBV5-6 and TRBJ2-1; D perhaps matches TRBD2 (6 bases). Source material: PBMCs. The CDR3 coding sequence is TGTGCCAGCAGTCCGGCGGCGGGACTCTCCTACAATGATCAGTTCTTC. Residues: CASSPAAGLSYNDQFF.